Detailed here is one T cell receptor beta chain. The data were taken from a study of control samples from healthy donors and cancer patients. Sequencing used immunoSEQ multiplex PCR; TCRdb keeps in-frame clones, though not all of them. The sample has some 80,000 clones, just under 90% seen once. The CDR3 covers 14 residues. CDR1 MNHEY and CDR2 SVGAGI come from the germline V gene. Germline trimming cut 6 bases from V and 4 bases from J; bases unmatched to any gene: 4. Sequenced: blood. The source of this sequence is a man aged 45-60 years in good health. J is TRBJ2-2 and V is TRBV6-5; 8 nucleotides align to TRBD2. Here the CDR3 DNA reads TGTGCCAGCAGAGCGGGGGTGAGCACCGGGGAGCTGTTTTTT. Translated: CASRAGVSTGELFF.